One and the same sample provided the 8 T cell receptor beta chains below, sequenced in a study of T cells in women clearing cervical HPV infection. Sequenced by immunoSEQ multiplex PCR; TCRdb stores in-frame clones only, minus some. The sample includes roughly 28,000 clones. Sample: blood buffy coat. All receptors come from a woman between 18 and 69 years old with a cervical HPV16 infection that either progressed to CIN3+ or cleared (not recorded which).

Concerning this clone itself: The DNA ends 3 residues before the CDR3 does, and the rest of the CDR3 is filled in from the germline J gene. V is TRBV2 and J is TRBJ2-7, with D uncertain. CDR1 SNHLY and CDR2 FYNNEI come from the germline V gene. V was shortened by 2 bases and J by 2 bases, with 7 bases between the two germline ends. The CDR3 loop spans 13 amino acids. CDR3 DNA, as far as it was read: TGTGCCAGCAGTGAATCGGCGGCCTACGAG. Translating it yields CASSESAAYE. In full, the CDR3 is CASSESAAYEQYF.

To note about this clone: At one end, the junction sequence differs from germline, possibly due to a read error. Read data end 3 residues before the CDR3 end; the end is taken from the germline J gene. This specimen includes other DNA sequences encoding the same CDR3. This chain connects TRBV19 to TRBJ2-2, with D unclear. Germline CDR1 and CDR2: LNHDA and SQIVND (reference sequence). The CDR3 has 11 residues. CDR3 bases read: TGTGCCAGTAGTATCTCCGGTGAG. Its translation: CASSISGE. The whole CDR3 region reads CASSISGELFF.

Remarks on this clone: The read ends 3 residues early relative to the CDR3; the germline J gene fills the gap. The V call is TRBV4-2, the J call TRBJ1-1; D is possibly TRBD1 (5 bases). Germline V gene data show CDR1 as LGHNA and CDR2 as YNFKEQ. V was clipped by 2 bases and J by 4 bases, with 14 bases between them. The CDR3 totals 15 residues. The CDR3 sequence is CASSQTQDTSTEAFF. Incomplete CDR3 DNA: TGTGCCAGCAGCCAAACACAGGATACAAGCACTGAA.

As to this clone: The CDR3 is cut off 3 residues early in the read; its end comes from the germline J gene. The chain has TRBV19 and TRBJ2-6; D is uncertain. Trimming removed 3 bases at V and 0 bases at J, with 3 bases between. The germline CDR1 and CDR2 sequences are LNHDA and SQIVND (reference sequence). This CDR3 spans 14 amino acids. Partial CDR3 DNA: TGTGCCAGTAGTATCAACTCTGGGGCCAACGTC. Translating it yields CASSINSGANV. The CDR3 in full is CASSINSGANVLTF. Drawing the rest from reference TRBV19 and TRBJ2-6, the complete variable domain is DGGITQSPKYLFRKEGQNVTLSCEQNLNHDAMYWYRQDPGQGLRLIYYSQIVNDFQKGDIAEGYSVSREKKESFPLTVTSAQKNPTAFYLCASSINSGANVLTFGAGSRLTVL.

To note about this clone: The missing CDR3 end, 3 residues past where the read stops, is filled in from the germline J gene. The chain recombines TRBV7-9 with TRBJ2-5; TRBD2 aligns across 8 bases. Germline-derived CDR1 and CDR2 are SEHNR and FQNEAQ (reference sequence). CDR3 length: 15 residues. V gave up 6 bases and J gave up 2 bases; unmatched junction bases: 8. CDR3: CASSLLAGLQETQYF. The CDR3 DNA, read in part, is TGTGCCAGCAGTCTATTAGCGGGGCTGCAAGAGACC.

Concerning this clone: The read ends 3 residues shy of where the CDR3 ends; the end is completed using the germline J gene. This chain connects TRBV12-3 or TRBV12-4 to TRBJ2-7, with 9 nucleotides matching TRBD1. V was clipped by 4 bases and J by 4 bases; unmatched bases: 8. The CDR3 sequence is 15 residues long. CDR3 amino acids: CASSSDRGIGYEQYF. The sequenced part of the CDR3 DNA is TGTGCCAGCAGTTCGGACAGGGGAATCGGGTACGAG.

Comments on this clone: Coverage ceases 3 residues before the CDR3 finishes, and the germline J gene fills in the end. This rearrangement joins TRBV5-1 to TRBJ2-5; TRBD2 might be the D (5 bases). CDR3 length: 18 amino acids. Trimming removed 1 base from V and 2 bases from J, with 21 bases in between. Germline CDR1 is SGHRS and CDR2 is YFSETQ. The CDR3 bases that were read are TGCGCCAGCAGCTTGACGGTCGGCGGGTCCCAGTGGCAAGAGACC. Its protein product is CASSLTVGGSQWQET. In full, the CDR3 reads CASSLTVGGSQWQETQYF. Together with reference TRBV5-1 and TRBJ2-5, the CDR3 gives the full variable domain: KAGVTQTPRYLIKTRGQQVTLSCSPISGHRSVSWYQQTPGQGLQFLFEYFSETQRNKGNFPGRFSGRQFSNSRSEMNVSTLELGDSALYLCASSLTVGGSQWQETQYFGPGTRLLVL.

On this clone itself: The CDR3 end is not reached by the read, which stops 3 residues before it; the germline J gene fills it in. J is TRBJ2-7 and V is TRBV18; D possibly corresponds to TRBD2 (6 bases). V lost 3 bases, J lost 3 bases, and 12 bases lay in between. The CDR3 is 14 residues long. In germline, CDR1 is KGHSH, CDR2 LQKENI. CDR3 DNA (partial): TGTGCCAGCTCACCCGGGGGTCCGGACTACGAG. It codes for CASSPGGPDYE. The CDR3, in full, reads CASSPGGPDYEQYF.